The clone carrying this TCR beta chain was counted once. Antigen unknown. Subjects aged 18 to 65 presented with newly diagnosed hyperthyroidism of less than 2 months' duration. V lost 3 bases, J lost 3 bases, and 9 bases lay in between. CDR3 length: 15 residues. The germline V gene encodes CDR1 MGHRA and CDR2 YSYEKL. The record originates from a study of T cells in Graves' hyperthyroidism and ophthalmopathy. Whole-study context: Peripheral blood samples were taken at initial diagnosis, prior to any treatment.

Study-wide findings and caveats: A 13 V-J signature model discriminated ophthalmopathy versus stable hyperthyroidism.

Regions amplified from RNA transcripts were the TCR beta CDR3 regions. Initially, a first-round RT-PCR of the TCR CDR3 employed the HTBI primer set. One entry per CDR3 protein results from TCRdb running MiXCR on the multiplex PCR reads. Of 470,000 or so distinct CDR3 sequences listed, more than 20% were seen once; the top ten hold around 27%. The chain carries TRBV4-1 and TRBJ1-6; no clear D. The sample consisted of blood. The receptor was derived from a man between 18 and 29 years old with Graves' hyperthyroidism. The CDR3 reads CASSHEPNYNSPLHF. The CDR3 coding sequence is TGCGCCAGCAGCCACGAGCCCAACTATAATTCACCCCTCCACTTT.